This is a list of T cell receptor beta chains from one sample in a study of T-cell memory formation after mild COVID-19. Each CDR3 protein gets one entry after TCRdb re-called the 5' RACE reads with MiXCR. The sample includes some 270,000 distinct CDR3 sequences, 15% seen only once; the top ten take 2% to 2.5%. Material: PBMCs or a T cell subset sorted from them (not recorded which). The receptor source for this set is an adult woman who had mild COVID-19 (a few samples of this study predate the infection). Cell type and time point are not known. Both conserved end residues are part of each CDR3. The D gene is left open where the match is weak. Clone sizes are given selectively: once, few, many, or a class where the clone is expanded.

>NA|TRBV24-1|TRBJ2-2|12|NA
CATRAETGELFF
TGTGCCACCAGGGCGGAAACCGGGGAGCTGTTTTTT
>few|TRBV5-1|TRBJ2-3|14|TRBD2
CASSLSAGGDTQYF
TGCGCCAGCAGCTTATCAGCGGGGGGAGATACGCAGTATTTT
>many|TRBV5-1|TRBJ2-7|14|TRBD1
CASSLRGLGYEQYF
TGCGCCAGCAGCTTAAGGGGGCTGGGGTACGAGCAGTACTTC
>NA|TRBV29-1|TRBJ1-1|13|NA
CSVRQTSNTEAFF
TGCAGCGTCCGACAGACCTCGAACACTGAAGCTTTCTTT
>few|TRBV7-2|TRBJ1-1|16|TRBD1
CASSATGQGMNTEAFF
TGTGCCAGCAGCGCCACCGGACAGGGGATGAACACTGAAGCTTTCTTT
>NA|TRBV15|TRBJ2-1|14|NA
CATSRDGFGGEQFF
TGTGCCACCAGCAGAGATGGGTTTGGGGGTGAGCAGTTCTTC
>medium-sized|TRBV12-3/TRBV12-4|TRBJ1-2|14|NA
CASSSRRGAYGYTF
TGTGCCAGCAGTTCACGACGGGGAGCCTATGGCTACACCTTC
>few|TRBV5-1|TRBJ2-3|15|NA
CASSLVSDSTDTQYF
TGCGCCAGCAGCTTGGTGTCAGATAGCACAGATACGCAGTATTTT
>NA|TRBV7-9|TRBJ1-3|14|NA
CASSPGGAGNTIYF
TGTGCCAGCAGTCCCGGAGGGGCTGGAAACACCATATATTTT
>many|TRBV7-3|TRBJ2-1|14|TRBD2
CASSLGLAGDEQFF
TGTGCCAGCAGCTTGGGGCTAGCGGGAGATGAGCAGTTCTTC
>NA|TRBV30|TRBJ1-6|13|NA
CAWSERQNSPLHF
TGTGCCTGGAGTGAGAGACAAAATTCACCCCTCCACTTT
>NA|TRBV27|TRBJ2-3|14|NA
CASSYRDPADTQYF
TGTGCCAGCAGTTACCGGGACCCCGCCGATACGCAGTATTTT
>many|TRBV12-3/TRBV12-4|TRBJ1-1|14|NA
CASSFRQINTEAFF
TGTGCCAGCAGTTTCCGGCAAATAAACACTGAAGCTTTCTTT
>NA|TRBV6-2/TRBV6-3|TRBJ2-1|16|TRBD2
CASRSHPRGEGNEQFF
TGTGCCAGCAGATCCCACCCGCGGGGGGAGGGAAATGAGCAGTTCTTC
>few|TRBV5-1|TRBJ2-2|15|NA
CASSFSVANTGELFF
TGCGCCAGCAGCTTTTCGGTGGCGAACACCGGGGAGCTGTTTTTT
>once|TRBV3-1|TRBJ1-3|14|TRBD1
CASINRGSGNTIYF
TGTGCCAGCATCAACAGGGGCTCTGGAAACACCATATATTTT
>NA|TRBV20-1|TRBJ1-4|15|NA
CSARSAGGPYEKLFF
TGCAGTGCTAGATCGGCCGGGGGACCTTATGAAAAACTGTTTTTT
>few|TRBV7-9|TRBJ1-1|14|NA
CASSLGAENTEAFF
TGTGCCAGCAGCTTAGGGGCGGAGAACACTGAAGCTTTCTTT
>NA|TRBV7-3|TRBJ2-3|13|NA
CASSPPSVDTQYF
TGTGCCAGCAGCCCACCGTCCGTCGATACGCAGTATTTT
>many|TRBV4-3|TRBJ2-1|13|TRBD1
CASSRTGGNEQFF
TGCGCCAGCAGCCGGACAGGGGGGAATGAGCAGTTCTTC
>few|TRBV5-1|TRBJ2-2|16|NA
CASSFSLQENTGELFF
TGCGCCAGCAGCTTCTCCCTACAGGAGAACACCGGGGAGCTGTTTTTT
>NA|TRBV5-1|TRBJ1-2|14|NA
CASSSGVANYGYTF
TGCGCCAGCAGCTCCGGGGTAGCTAACTATGGCTACACCTTC
>few|TRBV5-6|TRBJ2-7|12|NA
CASSLQQGLQYF
TGTGCCAGCAGCTTGCAGCAGGGCTTGCAGTACTTC
>few|TRBV12-3/TRBV12-4|TRBJ1-2|14|TRBD1
CASSFGEKTGFGTF
TGTGCCAGCAGTTTTGGGGAAAAGACAGGGTTCGGCACCTTC
>few|TRBV29-1|TRBJ2-7|14|TRBD2
CSVEGGRAPGEQYF
TGCAGCGTTGAAGGAGGGAGGGCACCGGGGGAGCAGTACTTC
>NA|TRBV7-9|TRBJ2-5|15|TRBD2
CASSAYTSGVETQYF
TGTGCCAGCAGCGCATATACTAGCGGGGTTGAGACCCAGTACTTC
>few|TRBV6-2/TRBV6-3|TRBJ1-1|14|NA
CASGGWGGNTEAFF
TGTGCCAGCGGAGGTTGGGGGGGGAACACTGAAGCTTTCTTT
>few|TRBV5-5|TRBJ2-7|17|NA
CASSLDPGPPESYEQYF
TGTGCCAGCAGCTTGGATCCGGGGCCACCCGAATCCTACGAGCAGTACTTC
>few|TRBV5-5|TRBJ2-5|14|NA
CASSPAAATETQYF
TGTGCCAGCAGCCCAGCGGCGGCGACGGAGACCCAGTACTTC
>few|TRBV23-1|TRBJ1-2|16|NA
CASSQYRTGTRIGYTF
TGCGCCAGCAGTCAGTACAGAACAGGGACACGAATCGGCTACACCTTC
>NA|TRBV18|TRBJ2-2|14|NA
CASSLGPGAGELFF
TGTGCCAGCTCACTGGGACCTGGAGCCGGGGAGCTGTTTTTT
>NA|TRBV6-5|TRBJ2-3|14|TRBD2
CATKRGVSGDTQYF
TGTGCCACCAAGCGGGGAGTCTCGGGGGATACGCAGTATTTT
>few|TRBV5-1|TRBJ2-1|16|NA
CASSLGGNDYYNEQFF
TGCGCCAGCAGCTTGGGAGGAAACGACTACTACAATGAGCAGTTCTTC
>few|TRBV3-1|TRBJ2-1|16|TRBD1
CASRQAGTGFYNEQFF
TGTGCCAGCAGACAGGCCGGGACAGGGTTTTACAATGAGCAGTTCTTC
>many|TRBV7-9|TRBJ1-1|13|NA
CASSFRELGGAFF
TGTGCCAGCAGCTTCAGGGAGCTGGGTGGGGCTTTCTTT
>few|TRBV11-2|TRBJ2-3|16|TRBD2
CASSLDTAGGTDTQYF
TGTGCCAGCAGCTTAGATACGGCGGGGGGCACAGATACGCAGTATTTT
>NA|TRBV20-1|TRBJ2-1|14|TRBD1
CSATPDRAYNEQFF
TGCAGTGCTACCCCAGACAGGGCGTACAATGAGCAGTTCTTC
>few|TRBV5-4|TRBJ2-5|14|TRBD2
CASSETSGGVTQYF
TGTGCCAGCAGCGAGACTAGCGGGGGGGTGACCCAGTACTTC
>few|TRBV11-1|TRBJ2-7|16|TRBD1
CASSPHHGTGDNEQYF
TGTGCCAGCAGCCCCCACCACGGGACAGGGGATAACGAGCAGTACTTC
>NA|TRBV12-3/TRBV12-4|TRBJ1-2|13|NA
CASSFGRDNGYTF
TGTGCCAGCAGTTTTGGCAGGGATAATGGCTACACCTTC
>NA|TRBV7-2|TRBJ1-6|14|NA
CASSLERRGSPLHF
TGTGCCAGCAGCTTAGAGCGTCGGGGATCACCCCTCCACTTT
>NA|TRBV24-1|TRBJ2-1|18|TRBD2
CATSDPGLAGGRYNEQFF
TGTGCCACCAGTGACCCGGGACTAGCGGGAGGGCGATACAATGAGCAGTTCTTC
>NA|TRBV10-3|TRBJ2-4|13|NA
CAISNIAKNIQYF
TGTGCCATCAGTAATATAGCCAAAAACATTCAGTACTTC
>NA|TRBV12-3/TRBV12-4|TRBJ2-3|15|TRBD2
CASSWTRDSTDTQYF
TGTGCCAGCAGTTGGACTAGGGATAGCACAGATACGCAGTATTTT
>few|TRBV20-1|TRBJ2-7|12|NA
CSAGSLTYEQYF
TGCAGTGCCGGTAGCCTTACCTACGAGCAGTACTTC
>few|TRBV24-1|TRBJ2-1|14|NA
CATSDFNRVDEQFF
TGTGCCACCAGTGATTTCAACAGGGTAGATGAGCAGTTCTTC
>few|TRBV7-9|TRBJ1-3|16|TRBD1
CASSLRQGSSGNTIYF
TGTGCCAGCAGCCTACGACAGGGGAGCTCTGGAAACACCATATATTTT
>NA|TRBV9|TRBJ1-6|16|NA
CASSPRTGPYNSPLHF
TGTGCCAGCAGCCCGCGGACGGGACCCTATAATTCACCCCTCCACTTT
>NA|TRBV4-3|TRBJ2-3|15|NA
CASSQRGASTDTQYF
TGCGCCAGCAGCCAAAGGGGAGCTAGCACAGATACGCAGTATTTT
>few|TRBV29-1|TRBJ2-7|12|NA
CSVRDTPYEQYF
TGCAGCGTTCGGGACACCCCCTACGAGCAGTACTTC
>few|TRBV11-2|TRBJ2-1|19|NA
CASSLLPGVAESSYNEQFF
TGTGCCAGCAGCCTTCTCCCGGGGGTAGCGGAAAGCTCCTACAATGAGCAGTTCTTC
>once|TRBV3-1|TRBJ1-2|14|NA
CASTPGGVNYGYTF
TGTGCCAGCACCCCCGGAGGCGTTAACTATGGCTACACCTTC
>NA|TRBV6-2/TRBV6-3|TRBJ2-3|14|NA
CASSHPVSTDTQYF
TGTGCCAGCAGTCACCCGGTTTCCACAGATACGCAGTATTTT
>NA|TRBV7-2|TRBJ2-1|13|TRBD2
CASGLAGANEQFF
TGTGCCAGCGGTTTAGCGGGGGCCAATGAGCAGTTCTTC